The 3 T cell receptor beta chains in this list originate from one sample, sequenced in a study of T cells in Graves' hyperthyroidism and ophthalmopathy. Amplified TCR beta CDR3 regions came from RNA transcripts. A set of HTBI primers served as the primers for a first-round RT-PCR of the TCR CDR3. TCRdb independently ran MiXCR on the multiplex PCR reads; one entry per CDR3 protein. The sample shows about 360,000 distinct CDR3 sequences, 15% to 19% of them seen only once. Specimen: blood. These receptors all come from a woman aged 18-29 years with Graves' hyperthyroidism that later progressed to Graves' ophthalmopathy.

This clonotype was seen a handful of times. The rearrangement joins TRBV5-1 to TRBJ2-1; the D gene is possibly TRBD1 (5 bases). The CDR3 sequence is 14 residues long. CDR1 SGHRS and CDR2 YFSETQ come from the germline V gene. Deletions cut 0 bases from V and 3 bases from J, with 7 bases between. The CDR3 bases are TGCGCCAGCAGCTTGGTGACAGTCTACAATGAGCAGTTCTTC. Translating it yields CASSLVTVYNEQFF.

The rearrangement links TRBV6-1 to TRBJ2-1, with 8 bases fitting TRBD2. The CDR3 has 17 amino acids. With V trimmed by 6 bases and J by 6 bases, 16 bases remained unmatched. Germline-derived CDR1 and CDR2 are MNHNS and SASEGT. The CDR3 DNA follows: TGTGCCAGCAGACCCCCACCCGGGACTAGTCGACGCAATGAGCAGTTCTTC. Translation: CASRPPPGTSRRNEQFF.

Many counts were recorded for this clonotype. Written as DNA, the CDR3 is TGTGCCAGCAGAATAGACGGGGACGCCACCTACGAGCAGTACTTC. Translated, it gives CASRIDGDATYEQYF. The gene calls are TRBV7-9 and TRBJ2-7, with D perhaps being TRBD1 or TRBD2 (5 bases each). CDR3 length equals 15 residues. Trimming shortened V by 6 bases and J by 2 bases, and 17 bases separated the two germline ends. In germline, CDR1 is SEHNR, CDR2 FQNEAQ (reference sequence).